These 9 T cell receptor beta chains came from one sample sequenced in a study of T cells in lung cancer brain metastases. Data came from immunoSEQ multiplex PCR; TCRdb stores just in-frame clones and leaves some out. The sample holds 5,000 to 7,000 clones, about four fifths seen once. Sample: tumor tissue from a brain metastasis. Receptors originate from a middle-aged man with non-small cell lung cancer that had spread to the brain.

This clone has only one observation. The chain has TRBV5-4 and TRBJ1-1; D is ambiguous. Germline CDR1 and CDR2: SGHNT and YYREEE (reference sequence). V was trimmed by 3 bases and J by 11 bases, leaving 14 bases between them. The CDR3 loop spans 12 amino acids. DNA for the CDR3: TGTGCCAGCAGCTCACCCGGGGTAGAGGCTTTCTTT. It encodes CASSSPGVEAFF.

V and J are TRBV18 and TRBJ1-2, with D maybe TRBD1 (6 bases). The germline CDR1 and CDR2 sequences are KGHSH and LQKENI. The CDR3 consists of 14 residues. V dropped 3 bases and J dropped 2 bases, with 10 bases sitting between them. CDR3 coding DNA: TGTGCCAGCTCACCGCAGGGACAAAACTATGGCTACACCTTC. Amino acid sequence: CASSPQGQNYGYTF.

The chain couples TRBV30 to TRBJ1-4; D is unresolved. Germline assignment: CDR1 GTSNPN and CDR2 SVGIG (reference sequence). The V end was cut by 3 bases, the J end by 0 bases, with 11 bases between. This CDR3 comprises 15 residues. This chain's CDR3 is CAWSPGIATNEKLFF. CDR3 bases: TGTGCCTGGAGCCCCGGGATAGCAACTAATGAAAAACTGTTTTTT.

This clone was seen more than once but under ten times. This sequence joins TRBV20-1 and TRBJ1-1, with D hard to call. Per the germline V gene, CDR1 is DFQATT and CDR2 is SNEGSKA (reference sequence). Trimming shortened V by 0 bases and J by 1 base, and 0 bases separated the two germline ends. The CDR3 is made up of 11 amino acids. The CDR3: CSARENTEAFF. The CDR3, as DNA: TGCAGTGCTAGAGAGAACACTGAAGCTTTCTTT.

This clone was counted once. The genes are TRBV6-6 and TRBJ2-7; the match to TRBD1 covers 7 bases. The CDR3 totals 12 residues. Germline V gene lookup returns CDR1 MNHNY and CDR2 SVGAGI (reference sequence). The V gene end was trimmed by 6 bases and the J gene end by 2 bases; junction bases not matched to a gene: 1. CDR3 region: CASSGTAYEQYF. The CDR3 region has the DNA TGTGCCAGCAGCGGGACAGCCTACGAGCAGTACTTC.

The chain links TRBV5-8 to TRBJ2-5, with 8 bases fitting TRBD1. Trimming cost V 4 bases and J 4 bases; bases outside gene matches: 12. In germline, CDR1 is SGHTS, CDR2 YDEGEE. The CDR3 is 16 amino acids. The DNA of the CDR3 is TGTGCCAGCAGCCGAGGACAGGGATCGAGGCGAGAGACCCAGTACTTC. Protein sequence: CASSRGQGSRRETQYF.

The genes are TRBV9 and TRBJ2-2; D is ambiguous. From germline, CDR1 is SGDLS and CDR2 YYNGEE. V was pared by 4 bases and J by 2 bases, with 6 bases between. The CDR3 runs 13 residues. CDR3 nucleotides: TGTGCCAGCAGCTCGATCAACACCGGGGAGCTGTTTTTT. It translates to CASSSINTGELFF.

The chain is built from TRBV6-1 and TRBJ1-6; D gene unclear. The V and J ends lost 10 bases and 8 bases respectively, with 12 bases between them. Germline V gene lookup returns CDR1 MNHNS and CDR2 SASEGT. The CDR3 contains 12 residues. CDR3 bases: TGTGCCATCGCGAATACCGATTCACCCCTCCACTTT. It is translated as CAIANTDSPLHF.

This chain links TRBV4-3 with TRBJ1-5; unclear D gene. This CDR3 has 13 residues. Germline CDR1 and CDR2: LGHNA and YSLEER. V was pared by 0 bases and J by 6 bases, with 6 bases between. The CDR3 coding sequence is TGCGCCAGCAGCCAAGACTTTGGTCAGCCCCAGCATTTT. Translating gives CASSQDFGQPQHF.